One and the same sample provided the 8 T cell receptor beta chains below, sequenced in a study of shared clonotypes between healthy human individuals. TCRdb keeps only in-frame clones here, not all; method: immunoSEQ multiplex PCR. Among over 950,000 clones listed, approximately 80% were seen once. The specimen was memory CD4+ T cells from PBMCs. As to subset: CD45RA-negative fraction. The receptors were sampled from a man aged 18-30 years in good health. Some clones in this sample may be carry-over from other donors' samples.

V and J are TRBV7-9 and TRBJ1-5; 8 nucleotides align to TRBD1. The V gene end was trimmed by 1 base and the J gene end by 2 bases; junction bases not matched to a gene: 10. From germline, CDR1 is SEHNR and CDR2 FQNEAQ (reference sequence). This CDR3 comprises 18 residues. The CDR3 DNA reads TGTGCCAGCAGCTTAGGGGCAGGGGGCGGATTGGGCAATCAGCCCCAGCATTTT. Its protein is CASSLGAGGGLGNQPQHF.

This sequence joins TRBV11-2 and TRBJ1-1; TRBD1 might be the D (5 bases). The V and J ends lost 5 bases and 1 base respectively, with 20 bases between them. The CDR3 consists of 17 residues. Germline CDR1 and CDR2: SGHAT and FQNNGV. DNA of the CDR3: TGTGCCAGCAGCGCAAAAGGTCTTTACAGGACGAACACTGAAGCTTTCTTT. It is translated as CASSAKGLYRTNTEAFF.

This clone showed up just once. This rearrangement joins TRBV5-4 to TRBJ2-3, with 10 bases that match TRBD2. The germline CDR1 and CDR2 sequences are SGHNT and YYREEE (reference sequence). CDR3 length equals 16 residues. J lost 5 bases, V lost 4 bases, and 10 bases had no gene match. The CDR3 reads CASSPPTAGGGDTQYF. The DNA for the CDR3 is TGTGCCAGCAGCCCCCCTACAGCGGGAGGGGGAGATACGCAGTATTTT.

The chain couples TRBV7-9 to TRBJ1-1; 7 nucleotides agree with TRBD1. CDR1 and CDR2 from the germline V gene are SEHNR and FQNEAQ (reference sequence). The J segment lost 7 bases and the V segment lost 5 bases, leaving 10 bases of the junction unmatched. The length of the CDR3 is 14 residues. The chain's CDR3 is CASSPAGTVFEAFF. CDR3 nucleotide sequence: TGTGCCAGCAGCCCCGCCGGGACAGTTTTTGAAGCTTTCTTT.

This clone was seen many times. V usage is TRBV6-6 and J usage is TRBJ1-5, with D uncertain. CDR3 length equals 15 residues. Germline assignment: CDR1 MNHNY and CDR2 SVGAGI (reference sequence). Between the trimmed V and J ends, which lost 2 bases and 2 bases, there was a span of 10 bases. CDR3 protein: CASSYNGQGNQPQHF. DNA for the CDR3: TGTGCCAGCAGTTACAACGGGCAGGGCAATCAGCCCCAGCATTTT.

CDR3 in DNA: TGTGCCTGGTCGGTAGAGGAGCAGTTCTTC. Protein: CAWSVEEQFF. The chain combines TRBV30 with TRBJ2-1; no clear D gene. The CDR3 loop spans 10 amino acids. The germline V gene has CDR1 GTSNPN and CDR2 SVGIG (reference sequence). V lost 5 bases to trimming and J lost 10 bases, with 9 bases between them. Together with reference TRBV30 and TRBJ2-1, the CDR3 gives the full variable domain: SQTIHQWPATLVQPVGSPLSLECTVEGTSNPNLYWYRQAAGRGLQLLFYSVGIGQISSEVPQNLSASRPQDRQFILSSKKLLLSDSGFYLCAWSVEEQFFGPGTRLTVL.

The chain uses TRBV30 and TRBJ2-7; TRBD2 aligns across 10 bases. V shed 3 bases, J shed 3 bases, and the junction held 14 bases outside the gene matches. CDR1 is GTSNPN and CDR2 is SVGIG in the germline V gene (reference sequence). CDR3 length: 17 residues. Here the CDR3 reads CAWRIGSSGSWNYEQYF. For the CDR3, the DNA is TGTGCCTGGAGAATAGGGTCTAGCGGGAGTTGGAACTACGAGCAGTACTTC.

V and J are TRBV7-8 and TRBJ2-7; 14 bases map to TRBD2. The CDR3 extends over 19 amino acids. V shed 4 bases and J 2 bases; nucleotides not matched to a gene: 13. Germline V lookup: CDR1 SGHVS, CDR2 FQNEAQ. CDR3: CASSWVGGLAGAETYEQYF. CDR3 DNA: TGTGCCAGCAGCTGGGTCGGGGGACTAGCGGGAGCCGAAACCTACGAGCAGTACTTC.